This section outlines one T cell receptor (beta chain) sequence together with its context. Antigen unknown. TCRdb keeps only in-frame clones here, not all; method: immunoSEQ multiplex PCR. The repertoire holds about 120,000 clones, with roughly 89% as singletons. This sample stems from a study of T cell responses to AZD1222 COVID-19 vaccine. Study-level points and caveats: Increases in Spike-specific TCR breadth and depth were seen after two AZD1222 doses.

This clonotype was obtained from an adult who received the AZD1222 COVID-19 vaccine. Sequencing used peripheral blood, obtained 28 days after the second AZD1222 dose.

CDR3 region: CASSLLAGDYNEQFF. The DNA for the CDR3 is TGTGCCAGCAGTTTATTAGCGGGGGACTACAATGAGCAGTTCTTC. This rearrangement joins TRBV27 to TRBJ2-1, with 9 bases lining up with TRBD2. CDR1 is MNHEY and CDR2 is SMNVEV in the germline V gene (reference sequence). Losses at the gene ends were 1 base for V and 3 bases for J; bases not matched to a gene: 1. This CDR3 has 15 residues.